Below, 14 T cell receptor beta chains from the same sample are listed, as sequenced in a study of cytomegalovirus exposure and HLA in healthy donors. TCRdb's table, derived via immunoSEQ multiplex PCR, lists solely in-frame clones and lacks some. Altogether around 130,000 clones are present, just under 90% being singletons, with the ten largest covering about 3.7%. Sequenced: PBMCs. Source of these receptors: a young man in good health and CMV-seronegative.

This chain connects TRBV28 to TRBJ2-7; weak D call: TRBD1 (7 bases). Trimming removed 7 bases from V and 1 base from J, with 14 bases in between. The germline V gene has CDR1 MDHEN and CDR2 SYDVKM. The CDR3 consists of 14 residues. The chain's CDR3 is CASNPSGGSYEQYF. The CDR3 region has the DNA TGTGCCAGCAACCCCTCAGGGGGGTCCTACGAGCAGTACTTC.

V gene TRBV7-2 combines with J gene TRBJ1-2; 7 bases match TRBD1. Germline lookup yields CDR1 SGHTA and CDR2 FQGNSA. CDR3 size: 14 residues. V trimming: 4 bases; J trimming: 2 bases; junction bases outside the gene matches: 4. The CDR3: CASSWRQGNYGYTF. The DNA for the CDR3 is TGTGCCAGCAGCTGGCGACAGGGAAACTATGGCTACACCTTC.

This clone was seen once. The CDR3 DNA is TGTGCCAGCAGTTTAAGCGCAGAGTCAACTAATGAAAAACTGTTTTTT. This sequence encodes CASSLSAESTNEKLFF. The chain recombines TRBV27 with TRBJ1-4; D is unresolved. Trimming removed 2 bases at V and 0 bases at J, with 10 bases between. The CDR3 loop spans 16 amino acids. Germline V gives CDR1 MNHEY, CDR2 SMNVEV (reference sequence).

The CDR3 DNA follows: TGTGCCAGCAGTCGTCGGCGGCAGGGAAGTGGCTACACCTTC. Its protein product is CASSRRRQGSGYTF. This rearrangement joins TRBV6-5 to TRBJ1-2, with a weak D call TRBD1 (5 bases). V gave up 5 bases and J gave up 7 bases, with 17 bases separating them. Per germline, CDR1 MNHEY and CDR2 SVGAGI. The CDR3 runs 14 residues.

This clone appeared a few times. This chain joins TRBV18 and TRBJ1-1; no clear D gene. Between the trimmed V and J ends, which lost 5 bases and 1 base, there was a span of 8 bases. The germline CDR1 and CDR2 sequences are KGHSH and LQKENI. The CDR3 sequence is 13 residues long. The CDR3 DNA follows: TGTGCCAGCTCATTGACACCGAACACTGAAGCTTTCTTT. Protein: CASSLTPNTEAFF.

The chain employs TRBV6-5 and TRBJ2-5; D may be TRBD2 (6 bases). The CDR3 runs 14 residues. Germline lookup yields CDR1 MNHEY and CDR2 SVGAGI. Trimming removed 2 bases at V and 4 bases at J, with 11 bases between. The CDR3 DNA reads TGTGCCAGCAGTTACCGGCGGGACGGAGAGACCCAGTACTTC. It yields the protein CASSYRRDGETQYF.

CDR3 amino acids: CADYSGERNEKLFF. CDR3 coding DNA: TGTGCCGACTACTCCGGGGAAAGAAATGAAAAACTGTTTTTT. The chain joins TRBV5-4 to TRBJ1-4, with D unclear. Germline V CDR1 and CDR2: SGHNT, YYREEE (reference sequence). V dropped 10 bases and J dropped 5 bases, with 18 bases sitting between them. There are 14 residues in the CDR3. Full variable domain (remainder filled in from reference TRBV5-4 and TRBJ1-4): ETGVTQSPTHLIKTRGQQVTLRCSSQSGHNTVSWYQQALGQGPQFIFQYYREEENGRGNFPPRFSGLQFPNYSSELNVNALELDDSALYLCADYSGERNEKLFFGSGTQLSVL.

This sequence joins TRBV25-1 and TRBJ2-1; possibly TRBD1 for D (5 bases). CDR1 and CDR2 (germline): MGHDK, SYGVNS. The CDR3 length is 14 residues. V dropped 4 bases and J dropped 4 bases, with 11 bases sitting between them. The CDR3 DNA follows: TGTGCCAGCAGTGGGCAGGGTAGTTACAATGAGCAGTTCTTC. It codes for CASSGQGSYNEQFF.

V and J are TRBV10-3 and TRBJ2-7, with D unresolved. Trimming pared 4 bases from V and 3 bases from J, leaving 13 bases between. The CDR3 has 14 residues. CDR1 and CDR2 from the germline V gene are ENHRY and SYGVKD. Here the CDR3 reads CAISAMGKNYEQYF. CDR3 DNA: TGTGCCATCAGTGCCATGGGCAAAAACTACGAGCAGTACTTC.

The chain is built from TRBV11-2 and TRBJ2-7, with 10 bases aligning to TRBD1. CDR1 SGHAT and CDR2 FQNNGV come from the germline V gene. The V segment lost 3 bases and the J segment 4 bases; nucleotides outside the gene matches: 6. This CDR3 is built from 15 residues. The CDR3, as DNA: TGTGCCAGCAGCTTTTCACCGGGACAGGGGTACGAGCAGTACTTC. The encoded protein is CASSFSPGQGYEQYF.

CDR3 nucleotides: TGTGCCAGCAGCTTAGGTATTAGCGGGGGGGCCTTGTCCCCCCTAGAGGAGCAGTTCTTC. Protein product: CASSLGISGGALSPLEEQFF. V gene TRBV11-3 combines with J gene TRBJ2-1; 11 bases align to TRBD2. Trimming cost V 1 base and J 10 bases; bases outside gene matches: 21. Per the germline V gene, CDR1 is SGHNT and CDR2 is YENEEA. The CDR3 spans 20 residues.

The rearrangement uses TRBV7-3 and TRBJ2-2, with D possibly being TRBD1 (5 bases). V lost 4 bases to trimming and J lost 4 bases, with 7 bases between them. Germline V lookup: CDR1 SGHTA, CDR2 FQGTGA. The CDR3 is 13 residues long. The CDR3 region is CASSSRATGELFF. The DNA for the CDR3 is TGTGCCAGCAGCTCCAGGGCCACCGGGGAGCTGTTTTTT.

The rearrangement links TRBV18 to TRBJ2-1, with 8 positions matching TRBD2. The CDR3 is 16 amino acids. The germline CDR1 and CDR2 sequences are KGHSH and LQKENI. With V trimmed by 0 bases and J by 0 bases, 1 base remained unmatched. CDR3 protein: CASSPPAGDSYNEQFF. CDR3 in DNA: TGTGCCAGCTCACCACCAGCGGGAGACTCCTACAATGAGCAGTTCTTC.

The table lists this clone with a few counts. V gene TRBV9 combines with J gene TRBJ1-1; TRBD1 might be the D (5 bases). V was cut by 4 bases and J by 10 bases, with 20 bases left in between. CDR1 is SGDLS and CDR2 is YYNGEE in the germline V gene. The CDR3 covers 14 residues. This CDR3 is CASSPAGGGHAAFF. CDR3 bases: TGTGCCAGCAGCCCCGCGGGGGGGGGTCATGCAGCTTTCTTT.